The T cell receptor beta chain under discussion was sequenced for a study of CD8 T cells in Susac syndrome. The germline V gene has CDR1 SQVTM and CDR2 ANQGSEA. This CDR3 contains 12 residues. Blood CD8+ and CD4+ T cells underwent high-throughput TCR beta sequencing. It was treatment-naive patients with stable or active relapsing-remitting disease who made up the multiple sclerosis controls. Notes on this clonotype: At one boundary the junction diverges from the germline segment, which might be a read error.

RNA was extracted with the RNeasy kit, and a quantity of roughly 0.5 to 1 ug was reverse transcribed using random hexamers. The authors amplified TCR beta CDR3 across 54 Vbeta and 13 Jbeta using immunoSEQ multiplex PCR. TCRdb recomputed calls from the immunoSEQ multiplex PCR reads with MiXCR, one row per CDR3 protein. The profile shows around 300,000 distinct CDR3 sequences, 75% to 90% of them singletons. The specimen sequenced was CD8+ T cells from PBMCs. This rearrangement joins TRBV29-1 to TRBJ2-5; the D is unclear. The source is a human donor with multiple sclerosis. CDR3 nucleotide sequence: TGCAGCGTCGAAGGGTCCGGAGAGCCCCAGTACTTC. Residues: CSVEGSGEPQYF.